This TCR beta chain was recorded in a study of T-cell memory formation after mild COVID-19 (dated by TCRdb to the early 2020s). As for the study more broadly: TCR sequence clusters from the two donors were found to be largely donor specific. In a couple of donors, T-cell clones that expanded and contracted after mild COVID-19 were tracked by sequencing TCRalpha and TCRbeta repertoires over time. The cohort was made up of two young adult volunteers, one female and one male, who were previously healthy. Study-level results and caveats: Clones contracting from day 15 to 85 had balanced CD4/CD8 phenotypes, while a second wave expanding from day 15 to 37 was biased towards CD4+. SARS-CoV-2 specificity of the second-wave clones peaking on day 37 was not confirmed. The study included only two mild cases, and larger cohorts that include severe cases with pre-infection samples were judged to be necessary. Contracting CD4+ clones were found mainly in CM and EM memory subsets, while CD8+ clones were enriched in EMRA. Some responding clones were found in pre-infection memory, which suggests that pre-existing cross-reactive memory T cells took part in the SARS-CoV-2 response.

PBMCs were isolated by Ficoll-Paque density gradient centrifugation. The data were produced on an Illumina NovaSeq 6000. Using 5'RACE with constant-segment primers, TCRalpha and TCRbeta cDNA libraries were constructed, with sample barcodes and unique molecular identifiers added in the process. Trizol reagent was used to extract RNA from every sample. Amplification of the libraries took two PCR steps, and the second step added a second sample barcode plus Illumina TruSeq adapters. The libraries were sequenced on an Illumina NovaSeq using 2 x 150 bp paired-end reads. The study's own analysis went as follows. Reads were demultiplexed and collapsed into UMI-guided consensus sequences with migec v1.2.7. With mixcr v2.1.11, UMI consensuses were aligned to TRA and TRB V and J templates and assembled into clonotypes. A clonotype was counted as expanded or contracted only when both edgeR and NoisET called the clonotype significant, with the noise models trained on biological replicates. For edgeR calls, the cutoffs were a false discovery rate-adjusted p below 0.01 and a log2 fold-change threshold of 1. As an exploratory analysis of dynamics, PCA with hierarchical clustering was applied to max-normalized trajectories of the 1000 most abundant clonotypes. The CD4 or CD8 phenotype of responding clones was assigned using the separately sequenced CD4+ and CD8+ repertoires. TCRdb reanalyzed the raw reads on its own, using fastp at Q25 for trimming and MiXCR for clone calling, and kept in-frame beta chains. One record per CDR3 amino acid sequence lists the most common genes and DNA. TCRdb, rather than the study authors, made the V and J calls. Recorded for this sample are 500,000 to 550,000 distinct CDR3 sequences; roughly 20% of them occurred a single time. The top ten clonotypes cover 9.5% to 15% of the sample.

Here V drops 6 bases and J drops 0 bases, and the junction holds 12 bases not matched to any gene. Spanning cysteine to phenylalanine, the CDR3 consists of 17 amino acids. Only CDR3 DNA remains: 51 bases, in frame from the first base. From a lookup of the germline V gene, CDR1 and CDR2 are MNHEY and SVGAGI. Points on this clonotype: This clone's antigen is unknown. No much larger clonotype is one base removed from it; base qualities were not supplied.

The rearranged segments are TRBV6-5 and TRBJ2-3, with TRBD2 identical over 7 junction bases. The sample comprised PBMCs or a T cell subset sorted from them (not recorded which). This sequence originates from an adult woman who had mild COVID-19 (a few samples of this study predate the infection). The sample titles of this study are shuffled in the database, so cell type and time point are left out; the donor was told from shared clones. The nucleotide sequence is TGTGCCAGCAGAATAGCGGGTGGTGTCTCGAGCACAGATACGCAGTATTTT. The resulting protein is CASRIAGGVSSTDTQYF.